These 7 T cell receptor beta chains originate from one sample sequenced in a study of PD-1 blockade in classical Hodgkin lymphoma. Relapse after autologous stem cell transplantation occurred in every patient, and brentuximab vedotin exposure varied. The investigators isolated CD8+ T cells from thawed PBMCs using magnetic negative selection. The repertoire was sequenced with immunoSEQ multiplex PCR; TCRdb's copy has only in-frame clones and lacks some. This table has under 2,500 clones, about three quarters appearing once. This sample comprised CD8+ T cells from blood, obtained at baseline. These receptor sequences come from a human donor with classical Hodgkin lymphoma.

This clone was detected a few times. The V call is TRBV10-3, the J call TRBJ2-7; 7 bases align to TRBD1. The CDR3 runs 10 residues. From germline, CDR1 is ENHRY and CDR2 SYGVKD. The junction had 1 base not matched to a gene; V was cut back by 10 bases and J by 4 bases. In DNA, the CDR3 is TGTGCCACAGGGGGATACGAGCAGTACGTC. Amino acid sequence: CATGGYEQYV.

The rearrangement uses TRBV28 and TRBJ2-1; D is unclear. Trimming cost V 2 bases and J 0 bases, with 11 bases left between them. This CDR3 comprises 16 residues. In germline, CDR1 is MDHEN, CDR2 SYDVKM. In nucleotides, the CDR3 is TGTGCCAGCAGTTTAGTGGCCACCGACTCCTACAATGAGCAGTTCTTC. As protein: CASSLVATDSYNEQFF. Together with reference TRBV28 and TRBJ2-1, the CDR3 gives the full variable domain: DVKVTQSSRYLVKRTGEKVFLECVQDMDHENMFWYRQDPGLGLRLIYFSYDVKMKEKGDIPEGYSVSREKKERFSLILESASTNQTSMYLCASSLVATDSYNEQFFGPGTRLTVL.

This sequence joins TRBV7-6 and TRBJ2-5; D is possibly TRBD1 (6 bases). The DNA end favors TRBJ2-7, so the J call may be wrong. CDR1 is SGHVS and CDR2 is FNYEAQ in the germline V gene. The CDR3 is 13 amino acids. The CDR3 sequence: CASSAWTDYEQYF. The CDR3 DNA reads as TGTGCCAGCAGCGCCTGGACAGACTACGAGCAGTACTTC.

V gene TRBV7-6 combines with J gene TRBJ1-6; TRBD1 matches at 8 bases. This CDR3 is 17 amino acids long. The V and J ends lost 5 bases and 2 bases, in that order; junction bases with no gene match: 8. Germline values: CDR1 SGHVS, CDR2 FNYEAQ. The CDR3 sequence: CASSPPGQGPYNSPLHF. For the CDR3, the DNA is TGTGCCAGCAGCCCCCCCGGACAGGGCCCCTATAATTCACCCCTCCACTTT.

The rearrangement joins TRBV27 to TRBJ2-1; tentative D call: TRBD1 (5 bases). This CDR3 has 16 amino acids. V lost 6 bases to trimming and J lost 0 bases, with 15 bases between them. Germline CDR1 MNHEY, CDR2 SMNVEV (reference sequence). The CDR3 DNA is TGTGCCAGCAGCGAAGACCAGACAGACTCCTACAATGAGCAGTTCTTC. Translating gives CASSEDQTDSYNEQFF.

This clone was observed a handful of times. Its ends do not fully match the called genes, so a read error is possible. This CDR3 reads CASSQAGGENEQYF. DNA for the CDR3: TGCGCCAGCAGCCAAGCGGGAGGCGAGAACGAGCAGTACTTC. This chain connects TRBV5-4 to TRBJ2-7; 9 nucleotides line up with TRBD2. This CDR3 contains 14 residues. CDR1 SGHNT and CDR2 YYREEE come from the germline V gene (reference sequence).

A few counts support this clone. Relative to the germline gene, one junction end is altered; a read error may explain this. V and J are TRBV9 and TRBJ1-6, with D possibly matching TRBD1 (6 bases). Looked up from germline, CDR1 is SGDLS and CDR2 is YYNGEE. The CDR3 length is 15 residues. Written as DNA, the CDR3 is TGTGCCAGCAGCGCCCCCAATTCCGTCGTACCTCAGGGGCGCTTT. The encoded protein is CASSAPNSVVPQGRF.